This T cell receptor beta chain is drawn from a study of blood T cell repertoires in COVID-19 (dated by TCRdb to 2018 to 2021). Regarding the research as a whole: Samples covering the acute and convalescent phases of COVID-19 were provided by collaborators in the United States, Italy and Spain. The prospective study material was composed of cDNA or gDNA derived from T cells, B-cell-depleted T cells, or PBMCs. Where HLA class I and class II types were available, the types were taken from metadata supplied by the sample provider, not from assay-based typing. Subjects who had been exposed to COVID-19, were actively infected with it, or had recovered from it provided the deeply sampled blood TCRbeta repertoires that made up the dataset. The repertoires were released in a freely available public database meant as a resource for research on the immune response to SARS-CoV-2. Samples came from the ongoing ImmuneRACE study (first 160 participants) plus 1,254 subjects from 6 global collaborators. A de-identified subject ID, COVID-19 status, age in years and sex were almost always included in the sample metadata.

The table lists this clone with a few counts. Its cognate antigen has yet to be identified. One base away there is no much larger clone; base qualities are not given. The germline V gene sets CDR1 to MNHEY and CDR2 to SVGAGI. The CDR3 runs 15 amino acids, cysteine and phenylalanine included. The only DNA kept is the CDR3, 45 bases in frame from the first base. V is pared back by 6 bases and J by 1 base, with 13 bases lying between the germline termini. Collaborating institutions collected whole blood in K2EDTA tubes following their own protocols. Collaborator samples were shipped for TCRbeta analysis as frozen whole blood, isolated PBMCs, or DNA extracted from either sample type. Overall study outcomes, separate from this receptor: The amount of clinical and demographic metadata varied by source and participant and was provided uncurated.

TCRbeta CDR3 regions were amplified from genomic DNA by means of the immunoSEQ Assay, a bias-controlled multiplex PCR. As for the authors' bioinformatics: Within the assay, amplification of reference gene primers was used to estimate how many nucleated cells each sample contained. To quantify the absolute abundance of each unique TCRbeta CDR3 rearrangement, sequence reads were collapsed and filtered. For each sample, productive Simpson clonality was calculated as the square root of Simpson's diversity index over productive rearrangements. TCRdb mirrors the immuneACCESS table, restricted to in-frame sequences. Some clones are absent from its copies; in checked studies, under half trace to an unresolved V gene, and the reason for the others is unknown. The V and J calls and clone size are taken from that table; D and trimming were inferred from the DNA. The sample table holds tens of thousands of clones, of which 70% to 90% were seen once. Together, the top ten hold roughly 3.9% of the sample.

The chain is encoded by TRBV6-5 joined to TRBJ1-5, with no confident D gene call. The source material was peripheral blood. The source of this sequence is a middle-aged man with active COVID-19. The CDR3 protein: CASRSGTSSNQPQHF. The bases are TGTGCCAGCAGGTCGGGAACCTCCAGCAATCAGCCCCAGCATTTT.